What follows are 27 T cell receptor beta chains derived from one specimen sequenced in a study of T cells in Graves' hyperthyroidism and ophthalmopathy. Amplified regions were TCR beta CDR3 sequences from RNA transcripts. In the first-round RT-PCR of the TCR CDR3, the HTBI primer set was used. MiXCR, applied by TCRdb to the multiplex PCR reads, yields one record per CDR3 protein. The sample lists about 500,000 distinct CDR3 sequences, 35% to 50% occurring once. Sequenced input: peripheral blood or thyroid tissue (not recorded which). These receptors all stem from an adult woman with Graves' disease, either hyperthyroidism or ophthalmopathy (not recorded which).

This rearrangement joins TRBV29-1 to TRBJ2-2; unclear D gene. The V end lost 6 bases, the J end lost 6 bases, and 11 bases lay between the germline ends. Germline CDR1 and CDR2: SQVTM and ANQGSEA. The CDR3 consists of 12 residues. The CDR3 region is CSVRRISGELFF. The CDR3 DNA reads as TGCAGCGTGAGACGGATATCCGGGGAGCTGTTTTTT.

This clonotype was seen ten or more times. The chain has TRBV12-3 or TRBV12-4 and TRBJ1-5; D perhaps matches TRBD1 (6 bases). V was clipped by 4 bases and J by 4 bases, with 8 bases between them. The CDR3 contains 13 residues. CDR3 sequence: CASSSQGNQPQHF. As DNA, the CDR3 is TGTGCCAGCAGTTCCCAGGGGAATCAGCCCCAGCATTTT.

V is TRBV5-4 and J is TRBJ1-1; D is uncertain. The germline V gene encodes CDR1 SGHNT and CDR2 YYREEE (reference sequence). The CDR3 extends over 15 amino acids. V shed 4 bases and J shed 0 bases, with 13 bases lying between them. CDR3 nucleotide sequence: TGTGCCAGCAGCCAAACCGGACGGTTGAACACTGAAGCTTTCTTT. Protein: CASSQTGRLNTEAFF.

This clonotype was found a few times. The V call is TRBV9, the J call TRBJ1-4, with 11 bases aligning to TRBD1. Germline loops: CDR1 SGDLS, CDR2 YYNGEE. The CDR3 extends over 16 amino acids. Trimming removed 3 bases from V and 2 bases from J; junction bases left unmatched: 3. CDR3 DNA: TGTGCCAGCAGCGGCGGGACAGGGGGGACTAATGAAAAACTGTTTTTT. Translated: CASSGGTGGTNEKLFF.

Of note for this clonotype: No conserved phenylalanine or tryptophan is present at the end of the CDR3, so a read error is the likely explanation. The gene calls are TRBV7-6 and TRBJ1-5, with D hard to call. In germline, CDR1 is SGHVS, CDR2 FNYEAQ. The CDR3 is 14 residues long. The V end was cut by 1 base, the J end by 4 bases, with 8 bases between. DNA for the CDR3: TGTGCCAGCAGCTTAGGTGGAGGGAATCAGCCCCAGCATTGT. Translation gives CASSLGGGNQPQHC.

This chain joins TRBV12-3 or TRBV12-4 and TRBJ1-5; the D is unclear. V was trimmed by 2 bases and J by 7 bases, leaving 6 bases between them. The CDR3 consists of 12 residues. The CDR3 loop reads CASSLRAQPQHF. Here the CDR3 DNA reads TGTGCCAGCAGTTTAAGGGCACAGCCCCAGCATTTT.

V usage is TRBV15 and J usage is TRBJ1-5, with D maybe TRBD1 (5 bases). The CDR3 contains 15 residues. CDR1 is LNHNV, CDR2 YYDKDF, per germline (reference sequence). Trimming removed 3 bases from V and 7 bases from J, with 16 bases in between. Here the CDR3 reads CATSRNRGAMQPQHF. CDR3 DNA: TGTGCCACCAGCAGGAACAGAGGGGCTATGCAGCCCCAGCATTTT.

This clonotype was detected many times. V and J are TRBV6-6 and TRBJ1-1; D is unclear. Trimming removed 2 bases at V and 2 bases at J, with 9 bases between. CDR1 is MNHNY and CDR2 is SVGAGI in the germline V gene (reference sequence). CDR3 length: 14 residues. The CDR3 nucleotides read TGTGCCAGCAGTTACAAGGCAGCCAACACTGAAGCTTTCTTT. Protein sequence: CASSYKAANTEAFF.

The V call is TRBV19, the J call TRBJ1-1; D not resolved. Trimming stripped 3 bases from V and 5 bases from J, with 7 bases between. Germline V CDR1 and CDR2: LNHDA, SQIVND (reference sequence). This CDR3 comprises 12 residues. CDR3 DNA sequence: TGTGCCAGTAGTATCCGCCAAACTGAAGCTTTCTTT. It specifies CASSIRQTEAFF.

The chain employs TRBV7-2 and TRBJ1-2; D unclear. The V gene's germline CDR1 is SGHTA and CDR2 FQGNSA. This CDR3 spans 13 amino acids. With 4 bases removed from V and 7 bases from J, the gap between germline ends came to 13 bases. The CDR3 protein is CASSSSWSSGYTF. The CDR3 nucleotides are TGTGCCAGCAGCTCGTCCTGGAGTTCTGGCTACACCTTC. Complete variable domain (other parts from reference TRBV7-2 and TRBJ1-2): GAGVSQSPSNKVTEKGKDVELRCDPISGHTALYWYRQSLGQGLEFLIYFQGNSAPDKSGLPSDRFSAERTGGSVSTLTIQRTQQEDSAVYLCASSSSWSSGYTFGSGTRLTVV.

CDR3 amino acids: CASSPAVRDGYTF. The CDR3 nucleotides read TGTGCCAGCAGCCCCGCGGTTCGGGATGGCTACACCTTC. This chain links TRBV7-9 with TRBJ1-2; D remains unclear. The CDR3 totals 13 residues. In germline, CDR1 is SEHNR, CDR2 FQNEAQ (reference sequence). V lost 5 bases and J 6 bases, leaving 13 bases between the germline ends.

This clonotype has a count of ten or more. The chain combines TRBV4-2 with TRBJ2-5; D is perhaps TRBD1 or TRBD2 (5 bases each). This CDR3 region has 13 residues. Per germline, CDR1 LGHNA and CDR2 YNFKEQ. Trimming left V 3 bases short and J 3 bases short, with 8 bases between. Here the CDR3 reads CASSHEGKETQYF. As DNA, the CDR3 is TGTGCCAGCAGCCACGAGGGGAAAGAGACCCAGTACTTC.

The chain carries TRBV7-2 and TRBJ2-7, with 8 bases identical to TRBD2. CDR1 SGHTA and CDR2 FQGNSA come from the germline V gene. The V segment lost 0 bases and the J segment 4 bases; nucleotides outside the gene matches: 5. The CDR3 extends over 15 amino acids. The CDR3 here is CASSLAPGGWYEQYF. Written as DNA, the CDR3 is TGTGCCAGCAGCTTAGCGCCGGGGGGGTGGTACGAGCAGTACTTC.

This CDR3 is CASSLARHTDTQYF. As DNA, the CDR3 is TGTGCCAGCAGCTTAGCTCGACACACAGATACGCAGTATTTT. This chain joins TRBV7-8 and TRBJ2-3; D gene uncertain. This CDR3 has 14 amino acids. From germline, CDR1 is SGHVS and CDR2 FQNEAQ. V was trimmed by 0 bases and J by 2 bases, leaving 6 bases between them.

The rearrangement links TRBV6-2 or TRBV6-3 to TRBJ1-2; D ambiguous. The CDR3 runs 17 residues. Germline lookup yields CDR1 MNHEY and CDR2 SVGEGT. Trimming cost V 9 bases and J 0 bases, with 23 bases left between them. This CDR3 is CASRDGVGERANYGYTF. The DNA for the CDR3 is TGTGCCAGTCGAGACGGCGTCGGCGAGAGGGCTAACTATGGCTACACCTTC.

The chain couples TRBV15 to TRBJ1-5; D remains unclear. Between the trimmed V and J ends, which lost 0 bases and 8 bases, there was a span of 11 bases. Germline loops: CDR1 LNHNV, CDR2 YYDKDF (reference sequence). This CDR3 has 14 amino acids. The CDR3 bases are TGTGCCACCAGCAGAGATAAGGGTATTGAGCCCCAGCATTTT. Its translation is CATSRDKGIEPQHF.

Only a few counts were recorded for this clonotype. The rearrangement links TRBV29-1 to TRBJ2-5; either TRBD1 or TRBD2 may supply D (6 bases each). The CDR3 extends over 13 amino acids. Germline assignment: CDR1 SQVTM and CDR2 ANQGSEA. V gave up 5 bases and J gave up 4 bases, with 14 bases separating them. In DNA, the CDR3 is TGCAGCGTTCCCCTCCCGGGGGCAGAGACCCAGTACTTC. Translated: CSVPLPGAETQYF. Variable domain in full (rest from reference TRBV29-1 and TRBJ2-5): SAVISQKPSRDICQRGTSLTIQCQVDSQVTMMFWYRQQPGQSLTLIATANQGSEATYESGFVIDKFPISRPNLTFSTLTVSNMSPEDSSIYLCSVPLPGAETQYFGPGTRLLVL.

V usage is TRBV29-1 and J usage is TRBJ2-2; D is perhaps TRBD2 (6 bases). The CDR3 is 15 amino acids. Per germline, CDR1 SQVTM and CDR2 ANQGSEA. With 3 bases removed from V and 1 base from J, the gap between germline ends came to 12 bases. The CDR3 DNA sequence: TGCAGCGTTGAGCTTCGGGACTTGAACACCGGGGAGCTGTTTTTT. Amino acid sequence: CSVELRDLNTGELFF.

The CDR3 DNA reads TGCAGTGCTACCGGGACACAAGCGGACTATGGCTACACCTTC. Its translation is CSATGTQADYGYTF. V gene TRBV20-1 combines with J gene TRBJ1-2; maybe TRBD1 (6 bases). CDR3 size: 14 residues. V dropped 4 bases and J dropped 3 bases, with 15 bases sitting between them. Germline V lookup: CDR1 DFQATT, CDR2 SNEGSKA (reference sequence).

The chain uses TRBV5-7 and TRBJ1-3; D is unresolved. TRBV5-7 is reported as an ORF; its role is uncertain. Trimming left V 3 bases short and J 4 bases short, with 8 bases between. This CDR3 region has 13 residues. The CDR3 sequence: CASSYRTGNTIYF. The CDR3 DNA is TGTGCCAGCAGCTATAGGACGGGAAACACCATATATTTT.

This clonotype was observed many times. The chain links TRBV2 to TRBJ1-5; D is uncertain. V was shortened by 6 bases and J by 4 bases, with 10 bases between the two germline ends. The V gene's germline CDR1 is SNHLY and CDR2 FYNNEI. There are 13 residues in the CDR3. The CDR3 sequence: CASSGRGNQPQHF. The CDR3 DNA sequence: TGTGCCAGCAGCGGGCGAGGGAATCAGCCCCAGCATTTT.

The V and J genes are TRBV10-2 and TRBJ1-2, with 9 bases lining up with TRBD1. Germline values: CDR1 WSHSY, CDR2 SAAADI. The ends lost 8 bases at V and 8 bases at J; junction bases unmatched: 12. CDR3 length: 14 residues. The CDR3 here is CASGKAGQGSGYTF. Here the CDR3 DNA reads TGCGCCAGCGGGAAAGCGGGACAGGGTAGCGGCTACACCTTC.

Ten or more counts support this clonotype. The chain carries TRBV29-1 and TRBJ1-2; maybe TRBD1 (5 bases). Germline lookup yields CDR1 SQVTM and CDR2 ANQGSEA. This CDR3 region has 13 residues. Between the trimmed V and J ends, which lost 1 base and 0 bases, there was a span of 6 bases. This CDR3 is CSVEGGTNYGYTF. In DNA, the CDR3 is TGCAGCGTTGAAGGGGGGACTAACTATGGCTACACCTTC.

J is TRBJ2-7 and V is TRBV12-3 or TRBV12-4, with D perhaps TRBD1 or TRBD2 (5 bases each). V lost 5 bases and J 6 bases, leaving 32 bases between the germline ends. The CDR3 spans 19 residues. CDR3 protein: CASSPPLGRGTPLTFEQYF. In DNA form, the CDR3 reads TGTGCCAGCAGTCCTCCCCTTGGCCGGGGCACCCCCCTCACTTTCGAGCAGTACTTC.

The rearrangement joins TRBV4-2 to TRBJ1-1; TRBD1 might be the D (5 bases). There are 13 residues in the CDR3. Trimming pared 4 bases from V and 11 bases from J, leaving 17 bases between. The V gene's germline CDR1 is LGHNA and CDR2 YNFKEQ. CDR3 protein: CASSPQAGVDAFF. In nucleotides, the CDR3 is TGTGCCAGCAGCCCTCAGGCGGGGGTGGATGCTTTCTTT.

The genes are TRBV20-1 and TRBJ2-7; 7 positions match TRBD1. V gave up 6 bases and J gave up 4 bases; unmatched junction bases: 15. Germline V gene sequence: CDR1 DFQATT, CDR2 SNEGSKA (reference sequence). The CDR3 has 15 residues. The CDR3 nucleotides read TGCAGTGCCACCATTTTGACAGGGAGTCGTTACGAGCAGTACTTC. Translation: CSATILTGSRYEQYF.

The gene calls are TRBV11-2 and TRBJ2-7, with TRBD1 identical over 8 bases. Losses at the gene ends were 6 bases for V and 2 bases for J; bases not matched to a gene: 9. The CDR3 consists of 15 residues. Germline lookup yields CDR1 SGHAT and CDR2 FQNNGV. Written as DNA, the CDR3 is TGTGCCAGCAGTTTATCCCGGACAGGGACCTACGAGCAGTACTTC. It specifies CASSLSRTGTYEQYF.